One T cell receptor (beta chain) is described in this entry. This clone has a handful of counts. Its antigen is still unknown. No base quality values were provided; no much bigger clone lies one nucleotide off. The record originates from a study of Ad26.COV2.S vaccination and SARS-CoV-2 variants (dated by TCRdb to 2020 to 2023). The study in broad terms: Vaccine-arm donors were drawn from COV1001, a multicentre, randomized, double-blind, placebo-controlled phase I-IIa trial of Ad26.COV2.S in healthy adults. Ad26.COV2.S was administered intramuscularly at 5 x 10^10 or 1 x 10^11 viral particles, either as a single shot or as two shots given 56 days apart. TCRbeta repertoire sequencing was used to assess the specificity and breadth of SARS-CoV-2-reactive T cell receptors after Ad26.COV2.S vaccination. A total of about 30 samples were included in the TCR-sequenced set, comprising around 19 Ad26.COV2.S vaccine recipients, 5 placebo recipients and 8 SARS-CoV-2 convalescent individuals. Trial participants were randomized into five groups of five, in which low-dose or high-dose Ad26.COV2.S was given once or twice, or placebo was given on both occasions. Blinding of investigators to trial group allocation was maintained during experiments and outcome assessment. The paper as a whole reports these results and caveats: After vaccination, spike-specific CD8+ and CD4+ T cell responses were reported to show substantial breadth. It was noted by the authors that total T cell responses may have been underestimated by the TCR breadth and depth analyses. Higher spike-specific TCR breadth was observed in Ad26.COV2.S recipients than in placebo recipients (P = 0.0014). The study was not powered to compare responses between vaccine doses or regimens. Vaccine and placebo recipients had comparable non-spike TCR breadth, which fits with the vaccine containing only spike.

The immunoSEQ Assay was the method used to sequence TCRbeta CDR3 regions. After extraction, genomic DNA underwent amplification by bias-controlled multiplex PCR, followed by high-throughput sequencing. The source study handled its data this way. To quantify the absolute abundance of every unique TCRbeta CDR3 region, sequences were collapsed and filtered. T cell fraction was estimated by normalizing TCRbeta template counts to usable DNA, with usable DNA measured through amplification of reference genes found in all nucleated cells. Repertoire TCRs were annotated as SARS-CoV-2-specific when V gene, CDR3 amino acid sequence and J gene were exactly matched to a known reactive TCR set. The reference SARS-CoV-2 TCR set came from MIRA and was filtered for enrichment in COVID-19-positive ImmuneCODE repertoires, removing public or cross-reactive TCRs. Using the MIRA antigens, annotated TCRs were further analysed by specific ORF or by position within an ORF. Breadth was defined as annotated unique rearrangements over total unique productive rearrangements; depth was the summed frequency of those rearrangements. Two-sided Wilcoxon rank-sum tests were used to compare TCR breadth between groups. TCRdb re-hosts the immuneACCESS table, in-frame sequences only. Its copies lack some clones; in the studies checked, an unresolved V gene accounts for under half of them, and the cause for the rest is not known. The V and J calls and the clone size are those of that table, but D and trimming were determined from the DNA. For this sample the table gives about 350,000 clones, of which around 88% were detected only once. Clones ranked in the top ten supply about 4.6% of the sample.

In light of the paper, this sample's treatment or condition label describes: 15 to 20 received Ad26.COV2.S at low or high dose, single or two shots; a few received placebo; per-sample allocation not given. For vaccine and placebo recipients, the sequenced repertoires came from samples collected on day 63 after the first injection. Between 29 July and 7 August 2020, Cohort 1b enrolled 20 to 30 adults aged 18-55 years at one site in Boston, USA. Ad26.COV2.S consisted of a replication-incompetent adenovirus type 26 vector by which a prefusion-stabilized SARS-CoV-2 spike protein from the original Wuhan strain was expressed. Trimming removed 1 base from V and 1 base from J, leaving 11 bases between the germline ends. CDR1 and CDR2 are drawn from the germline V gene: SGHVS, FQNEAQ. From cysteine to phenylalanine, the CDR3 is 15 amino acids long. Kept here is only the CDR3 DNA, which spans 45 bases and is read in frame from base 1.

The material was peripheral blood, obtained in a trial of Ad26.COV2.S vaccine versus placebo. The receptor was isolated from a person between 18 and 65 years old who received the Ad26.COV2.S COVID-19 vaccine or a placebo. The V gene is TRBV7-8 and the J gene is TRBJ2-7; no D segment can be confidently identified. The sequenced DNA is TGTGCCAGCAGCTTAGAGGTGGCCAGGTCCTACGAGCAGTACTTC. This gives the protein CASSLEVARSYEQYF. When the CDR3 is completed using the reference TRBV7-8 and TRBJ2-7 genes on either side, the full variable domain is GAGVSQSPRYKVAKRGQDVALRCDPISGHVSLFWYQQALGQGPEFLTYFQNEAQLDKSGLPSDRFFAERPEGSVSTLKIQRTQQEDSAVYLCASSLEVARSYEQYFGPGTRLTVT.